Presented here are 13 T cell receptor beta chains from one specimen sequenced in a study of blood T cell repertoires in COVID-19. Only in-frame clones appear in the TCRdb table, and some are missing; sequencing was by immunoSEQ multiplex PCR. The repertoire holds 350,000 to 400,000 clones, with over 75% as singletons. The sequenced sample was PBMCs or T cells enriched from blood (not recorded which). These receptors all come from a woman aged 25 to 39 with acute COVID-19.

V is TRBV7-6 and J is TRBJ2-5, with D perhaps matching TRBD1 (6 bases). V was trimmed by 5 bases and J by 2 bases, leaving 12 bases between them. CDR1 and CDR2 (germline): SGHVS, FNYEAQ. The CDR3 has 14 amino acids. CDR3 region: CASSLYRAQETQYF. DNA for the CDR3: TGTGCCAGCAGCCTCTACAGGGCTCAAGAGACCCAGTACTTC.

CDR3: CASSRGQTEEQYF. Written as DNA, the CDR3 is TGTGCCAGCAGCCGGGGACAAACGGAGGAGCAGTACTTC. This chain uses TRBV7-3 with TRBJ2-7; TRBD1 might be the D (6 bases). CDR1 is SGHTA and CDR2 is FQGTGA in the germline V gene. Trimming stripped 5 bases from V and 7 bases from J, with 15 bases between. The CDR3 loop spans 13 amino acids.

V gene TRBV5-5 combines with J gene TRBJ2-7; 9 nucleotides match TRBD1. V was pared by 2 bases and J by 3 bases, with 6 bases of the junction left unmatched. Germline V lookup: CDR1 SGHKS, CDR2 YYEKEE (reference sequence). The CDR3 is 15 amino acids. CDR3 residues: CASSFGQGPFYEQYF. The CDR3 DNA reads as TGTGCCAGCAGCTTTGGACAGGGGCCCTTCTACGAGCAGTACTTC.

The chain couples TRBV10-3 to TRBJ1-5; TRBD1 might be the D (5 bases). The germline V gene encodes CDR1 ENHRY and CDR2 SYGVKD. Trimming took off 4 bases at V and 6 bases at J, with 10 bases between the two ends. CDR3 length: 13 amino acids. The CDR3 spells CAISGREGQPQHF. The CDR3 DNA sequence: TGTGCCATCAGTGGCAGGGAGGGTCAGCCCCAGCATTTT.

This clone was found once. The chain couples TRBV25-1 to TRBJ1-2; D might be TRBD1 (6 bases). CDR1 MGHDK and CDR2 SYGVNS come from the germline V gene. The CDR3 covers 12 residues. Trimming removed 6 bases at V and 7 bases at J, with 12 bases between. The CDR3 here is CASSTGTSGYTF. CDR3 coding DNA: TGTGCCAGCAGCACAGGGACGAGTGGCTACACCTTC.

The rearrangement joins TRBV12-3 or TRBV12-4 to TRBJ2-7; D perhaps matches TRBD1 (6 bases). This CDR3 region has 12 residues. Trimming took 4 bases from V and 5 from J, leaving 9 bases between them. The chain's CDR3 is CASSYRVHEQYF. CDR3 coding DNA: TGTGCCAGCAGTTACAGGGTACACGAGCAGTACTTC.

In this sample, this clone turned up a few times. The rearrangement links TRBV12-5 to TRBJ1-2; D ambiguous. CDR3 length: 15 amino acids. Trimming cost V 3 bases and J 7 bases, with 18 bases left between them. Per germline, CDR1 LGHNT and CDR2 FRNRAP. In DNA, the CDR3 is TGTGCTAGTGGTTTAGGTTTCCAATCATCAGGTGGCTACACCTTC. It yields the protein CASGLGFQSSGGYTF.

V and J are TRBV2 and TRBJ1-1; 7 nucleotides align to TRBD1. CDR3 length: 15 residues. Germline CDR1 is SNHLY and CDR2 is FYNNEI. Germline trimming cut 3 bases from V and 1 base from J; bases unmatched to any gene: 5. The CDR3 sequence: CASSDRQGGNTEAFF. The CDR3 coding sequence is TGTGCCAGCAGTGATCGACAGGGAGGGAACACTGAAGCTTTCTTT.

The chain recombines TRBV12-3 or TRBV12-4 with TRBJ1-1; D ambiguous. This CDR3 region has 12 residues. Trimming left V 3 bases short and J 7 bases short, with 9 bases between. The CDR3 DNA sequence: TGTGCCAGCAGTTTGTCAGGCATTGAAGCTTTCTTT. This encodes CASSLSGIEAFF.

The chain links TRBV5-1 to TRBJ1-3; TRBD1 aligns across 7 bases. The germline CDR1 and CDR2 sequences are SGHRS and YFSETQ. Trimming at V came to 0 bases and at J to 4 bases, leaving 7 bases not matched to a gene. The length of the CDR3 is 16 residues. The CDR3 nucleotides are TGCGCCAGCAGCTTGGAAGGGGGCCTTATCGGAAACACCATATATTTT. Protein sequence: CASSLEGGLIGNTIYF.

The chain combines TRBV5-5 with TRBJ1-2, with D uncertain. The CDR3 spans 13 residues. CDR1 is SGHKS and CDR2 is YYEKEE in the germline V gene (reference sequence). The V and J ends lost 0 bases and 4 bases respectively, with 7 bases between them. CDR3 residues: CASSLATPYGYTF. CDR3 sequence (DNA): TGTGCCAGCAGCTTGGCCACACCCTATGGCTACACCTTC.

This chain uses TRBV18 with TRBJ2-3; D remains ambiguous. From germline, CDR1 is KGHSH and CDR2 LQKENI. The germline V and J ends were trimmed by 0 bases and 3 bases, with 7 bases remaining between them. The CDR3 has 14 amino acids. The CDR3 region is CASSPPSETDTQYF. In DNA, the CDR3 is TGTGCCAGCTCACCACCGTCGGAGACAGATACGCAGTATTTT.

The chain combines TRBV18 with TRBJ2-7; 10 nucleotides match TRBD1. The CDR3 spans 15 residues. V was clipped by 6 bases and J by 2 bases; unmatched bases: 7. Germline V gene lookup returns CDR1 KGHSH and CDR2 LQKENI. Written as DNA, the CDR3 is TGTGCCAGCTCCCTAGGACAGGGGGGCACCTACGAGCAGTACTTC. It yields the protein CASSLGQGGTYEQYF. Supplemented by reference TRBV18 and TRBJ2-7, the full variable domain reads NAGVMQNPRHLVRRRGQEARLRCSPMKGHSHVYWYRQLPEEGLKFMVYLQKENIIDESGMPKERFSAEFPKEGPSILRIQQVVRGDSAAYFCASSLGQGGTYEQYFGPGTRLTVT.